Below, one T cell receptor beta chain is given with its context. TCRdb keeps only in-frame clones here, not all; method: immunoSEQ multiplex PCR. Of around 250,000 clones listed, around 84% are singletons. This entry belongs to a study of blood T cell repertoires in COVID-19. Whole-study context: The samples span acute and convalescent COVID-19 from the United States, Italy and Spain. PBMCs, B-cell-depleted T cells, or T cells were the source of the cDNA or gDNA that made up the material.

Specimen: PBMCs or T cells enriched from blood (not recorded which). The TCR comes from a man aged 18 to 35 who had recovered from COVID-19.

The CDR3 bases are TGTGCCAGCAGCTTAGTCTCAGGGTACTCTGGAAACACCATATATTTT. Translated: CASSLVSGYSGNTIYF. V and J are TRBV7-9 and TRBJ1-3, with a possible D match to TRBD1 (5 bases). Germline lookup yields CDR1 SEHNR and CDR2 FQNEAQ (reference sequence). V dropped 1 base and J dropped 0 bases, with 10 bases sitting between them. The CDR3 contains 16 residues.